The 9 T cell receptor beta chains below were found in one sample sequenced in a study of identical twins. One entry per CDR3 protein results from TCRdb running MiXCR on the 5' RACE reads. Seen here are 1.5 million to 2 million distinct CDR3 sequences, less than 35% observed once, and the top ten hold about 0.27%. The sample consisted of cord blood. These receptors all come from a newborn girl in good health.

This clonotype was counted a few times. V usage is TRBV14 and J usage is TRBJ2-4; 13 nucleotides line up with TRBD2. CDR1 and CDR2 from the germline V gene are SGHDN and FVKESK. Trimming removed 5 bases from V and 8 bases from J; junction bases left unmatched: 15. The CDR3 loop spans 18 amino acids. CDR3 DNA sequence: TGTGCCAGCAGCGAAGCCTGGACTAGCGGGAGCGCCGGATACATTCAGTACTTC. Protein product: CASSEAWTSGSAGYIQYF.

The V and J genes are TRBV20-1 and TRBJ2-1; a weak D match, TRBD1 (6 bases). The V end was cut by 3 bases, the J end by 13 bases, with 25 bases between. The CDR3 is made up of 15 amino acids. The germline gives CDR1 DFQATT, CDR2 SNEGSKA (reference sequence). The CDR3 sequence is CSARGAPTGQETQFF. The CDR3 nucleotides read TGCAGTGCTAGGGGGGCCCCGACAGGACAAGAGACCCAGTTCTTC.

A note on this clonotype: Relative to the germline gene, one junction end is altered; a read error may explain this. The chain combines TRBV20-1 with TRBJ2-1; TRBD2 agrees at 8 bases. This CDR3 is 13 amino acids long. The germline gives CDR1 DFQATT, CDR2 SNEGSKA (reference sequence). CDR3: CGARGTRDNEQFF. CDR3 in DNA: TGCGGTGCTAGAGGGACTAGGGACAATGAGCAGTTCTTC.

CDR3 coding DNA: TGCAGCGTTGCGACAGGGAACTCCTACGAGCAGTACTTC. This sequence encodes CSVATGNSYEQYF. The rearrangement uses TRBV29-1 and TRBJ2-7; 7 bases line up with TRBD1. Germline CDR1 is SQVTM and CDR2 is ANQGSEA. The CDR3 is 13 amino acids. J was trimmed by 0 bases and V by 4 bases; bases with no gene match: 3.

This clonotype was detected only a few times. The chain couples TRBV6-5 to TRBJ2-1, with TRBD2 matching 8 bases. The CDR3 is 19 residues long. Per germline, CDR1 MNHEY and CDR2 SVGAGI. V lost 6 bases to trimming and J lost 2 bases; unmatched junction nucleotides: 18. The CDR3: CASSATSKRENRPYNEQFF. CDR3 DNA: TGTGCCAGCAGCGCCACGAGTAAGCGGGAGAATAGGCCCTACAATGAGCAGTTCTTC.

This clonotype was counted between two and nine times. V usage is TRBV4-1 and J usage is TRBJ1-6; D is uncertain. Trimming removed 0 bases from V and 0 bases from J, with 15 bases in between. Germline V gene lookup returns CDR1 MGHRA and CDR2 YSYEKL. The CDR3 spans 19 residues. CDR3 nucleotide sequence: TGCGCCAGCAGCCAAGAGGTCCTGGGCAGAAGCTCCTATAATTCACCCCTCCACTTT. Its translation: CASSQEVLGRSSYNSPLHF.

The chain employs TRBV12-5 and TRBJ1-5; 7 bases map to TRBD1. Trimming took 5 bases from V and 0 from J; bases not matched to a gene: 7. CDR3 length equals 16 residues. Germline loops: CDR1 LGHNT, CDR2 FRNRAP. The CDR3 DNA reads as TGTGCTAGTGGTCCGGGACAGCGCTATAGCAATCAGCCCCAGCATTTT. Its translation is CASGPGQRYSNQPQHF.

The V gene is TRBV11-1, the J gene TRBJ2-5; 7 bases line up with TRBD2. Germline loops: CDR1 SGHAT, CDR2 FQDESV (reference sequence). The CDR3 runs to 14 residues. J gave up 5 bases and V 3 bases, and 6 bases lay outside the gene matches. The CDR3 region has the DNA TGTGCCAGCAGCTTGGAGCGGGGCAGGGAGACCCAGTACTTC. Protein sequence: CASSLERGRETQYF.

The chain recombines TRBV21-1 with TRBJ1-1; the table's D call TRBD1 went unverified against the DNA. TRBV21-1 represents a pseudogene. CDR3 length equals 17 residues. The CDR3 loop is CATCRRNRDRVDTEAFF. CDR3 coding DNA: TGTGCCACCTGCCGGAGGAACCGGGACAGGGTGGACACTGAAGCTTTCTTT.